The entry below gives a single T cell receptor (beta chain) sequence along with its context. The donors were members of the validation cohort, which comprised roughly 120 subjects and was separate from the first cohort of roughly 700 subjects. Libraries were prepared by immunoSEQ multiplex PCR; TCRdb keeps only in-frame clonotypes and omits some of them. The sample lists under 200,000 clones, 86% occurring once. This record belongs to a study of cytomegalovirus exposure and HLA in healthy donors. The sequenced material came from PBMCs. The clonotype was recovered from a woman aged 25 to 45 in good health and CMV-seronegative.

The CDR3 here is CASSVPGQGVNEQFF. CDR3 in DNA: TGCGCCAGCAGCGTACCGGGACAGGGCGTCAATGAGCAGTTCTTC. The rearrangement joins TRBV4-3 to TRBJ2-1; 9 bases match TRBD1. The CDR3 sequence is 15 residues long. In germline, CDR1 is LGHNA, CDR2 YSLEER. Losses at the gene ends were 5 bases for V and 6 bases for J; bases not matched to a gene: 8.